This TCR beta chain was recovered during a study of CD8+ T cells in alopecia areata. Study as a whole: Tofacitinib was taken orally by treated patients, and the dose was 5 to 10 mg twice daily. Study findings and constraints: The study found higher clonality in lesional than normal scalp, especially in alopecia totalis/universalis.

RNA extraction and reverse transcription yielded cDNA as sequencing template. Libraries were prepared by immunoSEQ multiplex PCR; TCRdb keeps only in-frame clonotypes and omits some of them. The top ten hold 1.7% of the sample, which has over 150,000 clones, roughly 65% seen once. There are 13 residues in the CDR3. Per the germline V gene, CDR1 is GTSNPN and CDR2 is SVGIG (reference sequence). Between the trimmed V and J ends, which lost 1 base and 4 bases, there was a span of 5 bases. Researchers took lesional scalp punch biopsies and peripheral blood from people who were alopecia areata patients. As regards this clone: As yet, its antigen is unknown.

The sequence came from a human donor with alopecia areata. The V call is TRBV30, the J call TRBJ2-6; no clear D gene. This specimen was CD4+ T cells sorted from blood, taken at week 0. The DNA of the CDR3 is TGTGCCTGGAGTGGTTTGGGGGCCAACGTCCTGACTTTC. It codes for CAWSGLGANVLTF. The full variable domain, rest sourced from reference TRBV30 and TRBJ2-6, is SQTIHQWPATLVQPVGSPLSLECTVEGTSNPNLYWYRQAAGRGLQLLFYSVGIGQISSEVPQNLSASRPQDRQFILSSKKLLLSDSGFYLCAWSGLGANVLTFGAGSRLTVL.